The present entry profiles one TCR beta chain with its context. CD8+ and CD4+ T cells circulating in blood were sequenced for TCR beta. Random hexamers primed reverse transcription of about 0.5 to 1 ug RNA. TCRdb reprocessed the immunoSEQ multiplex PCR reads via MiXCR and lists one record per CDR3 protein. The sample has about 100,000 distinct CDR3 sequences; 95% are singletons. The source of the sample is a study of CD8 T cells in Susac syndrome. The CDR3 loop spans 13 amino acids. The germline V gene has CDR1 MGHDK and CDR2 SYGVNS. V was clipped by 3 bases and J by 4 bases, with 7 bases between them.

The sample consisted of CD8+ T cells from PBMCs. This receptor was taken from a human donor with Susac syndrome. The chain links TRBV25-1 to TRBJ1-5, with D perhaps TRBD1 (5 bases). CDR3 nucleotide sequence: TGTGCCAGCAGTGAGTCAGGGAATCAGCCCCAGCATTTT. It codes for CASSESGNQPQHF.